Below are 28 T cell receptor beta chains sequenced from a single sample in a study of blood T cells in healthy people across ages. A second PCR, run for roughly 7 to 11 cycles, used a sample-barcoded 5' primer plus a J-beta primer mix. Each CDR3 protein is one row after TCRdb ran MiXCR on the 5' RACE reads. The sample contains around 780,000 distinct CDR3 sequences, approximately 60% of which appear only once. The sequenced sample was blood. The receptors come from a man in his forties in good health.

V usage is TRBV2 and J usage is TRBJ2-7; D might be TRBD2 (5 bases). The V gene lost 3 bases and the J gene lost 5 bases, with 11 bases spanning the gap. This CDR3 has 13 residues. Germline CDR1 and CDR2: SNHLY and FYNNEI. CDR3 nucleotide sequence: TGTGCCAGCAGTGACCCGGGAAGGGACGAGCAGTACTTC. It codes for CASSDPGRDEQYF.

This chain uses TRBV6-5 with TRBJ2-7; 15 bases align to TRBD2. CDR3 size: 16 residues. Germline V gives CDR1 MNHEY, CDR2 SVGAGI. Trimming took 2 bases from V and 7 from J; bases not matched to a gene: 6. The CDR3, as DNA: TGTGCCAGCAGTTACGGACTAGCGGGAGGGCGAGATGAGCAGTACTTC. Amino acid sequence: CASSYGLAGGRDEQYF.

The rearrangement links TRBV7-2 to TRBJ2-5, with 9 bases that match TRBD2. The end of the DNA fits TRBJ2-7 better, so the J call may be wrong. Germline CDR1 is SGHTA and CDR2 is FQGNSA. The CDR3 is made up of 16 amino acids. The CDR3 sequence: CASSPDSGRASYEQYF. CDR3 in DNA: TGTGCCAGCAGCCCCGATAGCGGGAGAGCGAGCTACGAGCAGTACTTC.

This clonotype was seen only once. This chain connects TRBV28 to TRBJ2-4; tentatively, D is TRBD1 (5 bases). The J call may be mistaken, given a closer DNA end match to TRBJ2-7. CDR3 length equals 14 residues. CDR1 is MDHEN and CDR2 is SYDVKM in the germline V gene. The DNA for the CDR3 is TGTGCCAGCAGAAGACAGCCGGACTCCTACGAGCAGTACTTC. This encodes CASRRQPDSYEQYF.

This chain uses TRBV12-3 or TRBV12-4 with TRBJ2-5; D unclear. The CDR3 is 12 amino acids. V gave up 5 bases and J gave up 5 bases, with 9 bases separating them. CDR3 residues: CASSTSYETQYF. The DNA for the CDR3 is TGTGCCAGCAGTACATCATATGAGACCCAGTACTTC.

The chain joins TRBV29-1 to TRBJ2-1; D is ambiguous. This CDR3 comprises 12 residues. The V gene lost 4 bases and the J gene lost 6 bases, with 10 bases spanning the gap. CDR1 and CDR2 (germline): SQVTM, ANQGSEA. This chain's CDR3 is CSVVGHSNEQFF. DNA of the CDR3: TGCAGCGTTGTCGGCCACAGCAATGAGCAGTTCTTC.

This chain uses TRBV11-2 with TRBJ2-5; possibly TRBD1 for D (6 bases). Per germline, CDR1 SGHAT and CDR2 FQNNGV. The CDR3 has 18 amino acids. Trimming removed 2 bases from V and 1 base from J, with 20 bases in between. The DNA of the CDR3 is TGTGCCAGCAGCTTATCCCGGGGACACTCGCTCTCCCAAGAGACCCAGTACTTC. Translation gives CASSLSRGHSLSQETQYF.

This clonotype occurred a few times. The chain links TRBV7-2 to TRBJ1-2, with D perhaps matching TRBD1 (5 bases). The CDR3 length is 15 residues. Germline CDR1 SGHTA, CDR2 FQGNSA. Trimming left V 4 bases short and J 8 bases short, with 20 bases between. Here the CDR3 DNA reads TGTGCCAGCAGCTCGAACAGGCCGGCAGGAGGAGGCTACACCTTC. Amino acid sequence: CASSSNRPAGGGYTF.

The chain has TRBV7-9 and TRBJ2-1; the D gene is possibly TRBD2 (6 bases). Germline V gives CDR1 SEHNR, CDR2 FQNEAQ (reference sequence). The ends were cut back, 7 bases at V and 5 bases at J, with 27 bases in the middle. The CDR3 sequence is 18 residues long. The CDR3 is CASTFLGGRGAPNNEQFF. Written as DNA, the CDR3 is TGTGCCAGCACCTTTTTGGGGGGTCGAGGGGCCCCAAACAATGAGCAGTTCTTC.

Concerning this clonotype itself: At one of its ends the junction is not consistent with the germline gene, which may arise from a read error. This chain links TRBV10-3 with TRBJ2-2; tentatively, D is TRBD2 (6 bases). The CDR3 length is 14 residues. The germline gives CDR1 ENHRY, CDR2 SYGVKD. CDR3 loop: CAIIEPGGPGELFF. CDR3 DNA sequence: TGTGCCATCATTGAGCCCGGGGGACCCGGGGAGCTGTTTTTT.

Details on this clonotype: A much larger clone is a single base away; this may be a read error. The rearrangement joins TRBV6-5 to TRBJ2-4; D is unclear. V lost 6 bases, J lost 0 bases, and 9 bases lay in between. CDR1 is MNHEY, CDR2 SVGAGI, per germline. This CDR3 comprises 14 residues. CDR3 residues: CASRAMVAKNIQYF. CDR3 sequence (DNA): TGTGCCAGCAGGGCCATGGTAGCCAAAAACATTCAGTACTTC.

The chain couples TRBV7-7 to TRBJ2-1, with 7 nucleotides matching TRBD1. Germline V lookup: CDR1 SSHAT, CDR2 FNYEAQ (reference sequence). Trimming removed 5 bases from V and 5 bases from J; junction bases left unmatched: 6. This CDR3 region has 14 residues. The CDR3 DNA reads as TGTGCCAGCAGCCCGGGACAGCAGAACAATGAGCAGTTCTTC. Translating it yields CASSPGQQNNEQFF.

With respect to this clonotype: A read error may produce the germline difference seen at one junction end. The J gene is TRBJ2-5, the V gene TRBV5-6, with D possibly TRBD1 on 5 matching bases. There are 12 residues in the CDR3. CDR1 is SGHDT, CDR2 YYEEEE, per germline. This CDR3 reads CPSRVRQETQYF. CDR3 bases: TGTCCCAGCAGGGTTAGGCAAGAGACCCAGTACTTC.

In its sample, this clonotype was seen a few times. This chain connects TRBV4-2 to TRBJ2-7; 7 nucleotides match TRBD2. The length of the CDR3 is 16 residues. Germline values: CDR1 LGHNA, CDR2 YNFKEQ. Germline trimming cut 2 bases from V and 6 bases from J; bases unmatched to any gene: 13. CDR3 sequence (DNA): TGTGCCAGCAGCCAAACCCTTGCGGGAGAGGCCCTCGAGCAGTACTTC. Translating gives CASSQTLAGEALEQYF.

In its sample, this clonotype was seen a few times. V is TRBV7-3 and J is TRBJ1-5; D might be TRBD1 (5 bases). Trimming pared 0 bases from V and 4 bases from J, leaving 10 bases between. From germline, CDR1 is SGHTA and CDR2 FQGTGA. The CDR3 totals 15 residues. CDR3 amino acids: CASSLTGATNQPQHF. CDR3 bases: TGTGCCAGCAGCTTAACAGGGGCGACGAATCAGCCCCAGCATTTT.

This chain joins TRBV6-9 and TRBJ2-1; D is possibly TRBD2 (5 bases). Looked up from germline, CDR1 is MNHGY and CDR2 is SVAAGI. The CDR3 is 16 amino acids. V gave up 3 bases and J gave up 8 bases, with 20 bases separating them. The CDR3 nucleotides read TGTGCCAGCAGTTACAAGGAGGCCCAGGTCCAGGATGAGCAGTTCTTC. It is translated as CASSYKEAQVQDEQFF.

This clonotype was observed a handful of times. V usage is TRBV7-9 and J usage is TRBJ2-7, with 9 bases fitting TRBD1. Germline CDR1 reads SEHNR; CDR2 reads FQNEAQ (reference sequence). The V and J ends lost 1 base and 3 bases, in that order; junction bases with no gene match: 10. The CDR3 totals 17 residues. CDR3 nucleotide sequence: TGTGCCAGCAGCTTAGTAAGAGGGGACAGGGTACGCTACGAGCAGTACTTC. Its translation is CASSLVRGDRVRYEQYF.

This clonotype has more than one count but fewer than ten. The chain has TRBV6-5 and TRBJ1-4, with D hard to call. The germline V gene encodes CDR1 MNHEY and CDR2 SVGAGI. This CDR3 has 13 amino acids. Trimming pared 2 bases from V and 4 bases from J, leaving 5 bases between. Here the CDR3 DNA reads TGTGCCAGCAGTTACACATTTAATGAAAAACTGTTTTTT. Its translation: CASSYTFNEKLFF.

The V gene is TRBV5-6, the J gene TRBJ2-5; a possible D gene is TRBD1 (6 bases). Trimming pared 4 bases from V and 0 bases from J, leaving 13 bases between. Germline CDR1 SGHDT, CDR2 YYEEEE. The CDR3 runs to 15 residues. CDR3 in amino acids: CASSHPQGYQETQYF. In DNA form, the CDR3 reads TGTGCCAGCAGCCATCCTCAGGGGTACCAAGAGACCCAGTACTTC.

The chain couples TRBV20-1 to TRBJ2-5, with 10 bases that match TRBD2. The CDR3 sequence is 16 residues long. The germline V gene has CDR1 DFQATT and CDR2 SNEGSKA (reference sequence). The V segment lost 1 base and the J segment 11 bases; nucleotides outside the gene matches: 16. CDR3 sequence (DNA): TGCAGTGCTAGAGTGCTCTCGAGCGGGGGGGGCGGGAAGCAGTACTTC. Its protein product is CSARVLSSGGGGKQYF.

This sequence joins TRBV18 and TRBJ1-2, with TRBD1 matching 9 bases. V trimming: 2 bases; J trimming: 5 bases; junction bases outside the gene matches: 3. The germline CDR1 and CDR2 sequences are KGHSH and LQKENI. The CDR3 extends over 14 amino acids. The CDR3 loop reads CASSPDDRGYGYTF. CDR3 nucleotides: TGTGCCAGCTCACCAGACGACAGGGGGTATGGCTACACCTTC. Full variable domain (remainder filled in from reference TRBV18 and TRBJ1-2): NAGVMQNPRHLVRRRGQEARLRCSPMKGHSHVYWYRQLPEEGLKFMVYLQKENIIDESGMPKERFSAEFPKEGPSILRIQQVVRGDSAAYFCASSPDDRGYGYTFGSGTRLTVV.

This clonotype was seen a few times. The J gene is TRBJ2-5, the V gene TRBV29-1; D may be TRBD1 (7 bases). CDR3 size: 14 residues. V was clipped by 1 base and J by 4 bases, with 13 bases between them. CDR1 SQVTM and CDR2 ANQGSEA come from the germline V gene. This CDR3 is CSVEGHQGGETQYF. The CDR3 DNA reads TGCAGCGTTGAAGGGCACCAGGGGGGAGAGACCCAGTACTTC.

V is TRBV12-3 or TRBV12-4 and J is TRBJ2-7; D is unclear. The CDR3 is 15 amino acids. V shed 0 bases and J shed 0 bases, with 9 bases lying between them. The CDR3 coding sequence is TGTGCCAGCAGTTTAGCGGCAGAAAGCTCCTACGAGCAGTACTTC. This translates into CASSLAAESSYEQYF.

V gene TRBV15 combines with J gene TRBJ2-5, with 7 bases aligning to TRBD1. Germline assignment: CDR1 LNHNV and CDR2 YYDKDF (reference sequence). J was trimmed by 4 bases and V by 0 bases; bases with no gene match: 5. This CDR3 has 15 residues. CDR3 sequence (DNA): TGTGCCACCAGCAGAGATGACAGGGCCCCAGAGACCCAGTACTTC. Amino acid sequence: CATSRDDRAPETQYF.

In its sample, this clonotype was seen many times. The V gene is TRBV12-3 or TRBV12-4, the J gene TRBJ1-2; D is perhaps TRBD1 (5 bases). The CDR3 is made up of 13 amino acids. V lost 2 bases and J lost 8, with 12 bases in between. The DNA for the CDR3 is TGTGCCAGCAGTTTACCAGGGTTGGGCGGCTACACCTTC. Encoded protein: CASSLPGLGGYTF.

V is TRBV11-3 and J is TRBJ2-3; D remains ambiguous. This CDR3 region has 12 residues. CDR1 is SGHNT, CDR2 YENEEA, per germline. V was trimmed by 1 base and J by 7 bases, leaving 6 bases between them. The CDR3 nucleotides are TGTGCCAGCAGCTTAGTAGCAAATACGCAGTATTTT. Amino acid sequence: CASSLVANTQYF. The full variable domain, with the rest looked up from reference TRBV11-3 and TRBJ2-3, is EAGVVQSPRYKIIEKKQPVAFWCNPISGHNTLYWYLQNLGQGPELLIRYENEEAVDDSQLPKDRFSAERLKGVDSTLKIQPAELGDSAVYLCASSLVANTQYFGPGTRLTVL.

This clonotype was seen a handful of times. The chain recombines TRBV29-1 with TRBJ2-6, with no clear D. The CDR3 spans 16 residues. Germline V gives CDR1 SQVTM, CDR2 ANQGSEA. Trimming shortened V by 3 bases and J by 4 bases, and 16 bases separated the two germline ends. Here the CDR3 reads CSVEAGSRLGANVLTF. In DNA form, the CDR3 reads TGCAGCGTTGAGGCTGGGTCACGCTTGGGGGCCAACGTCCTGACTTTC.

V usage is TRBV7-9 and J usage is TRBJ1-2; 9 nucleotides agree with TRBD1. Germline lookup yields CDR1 SEHNR and CDR2 FQNEAQ (reference sequence). The CDR3 has 15 residues. Trimming removed 7 bases from V and 4 bases from J; junction bases left unmatched: 10. CDR3 residues: CASNVQGASGYGYTF. The CDR3 DNA follows: TGTGCCAGCAACGTACAGGGGGCCTCGGGCTATGGCTACACCTTC.